This T cell receptor beta chain was captured in a study of blood T cells in healthy people across ages. Notes on the study in general: Diversity was higher, and naive CD4+ cells more numerous, in long-lived donors than in aged donors.

For the second PCR, which ran for about 6 to 11 cycles, a sample-barcoded 5' primer and a J-beta primer mix were used. Every cDNA was tagged by a template-switch adaptor with 12 random nucleotides. From the 5' RACE reads, TCRdb called clonotypes with MiXCR, one entry per CDR3 protein. This table has 800,000 or so distinct CDR3 sequences, 55% to 65% appearing once. Notes on this clonotype: Its specificity is not known.

This CDR3 contains 12 residues. After removal of 6 bases from V and 3 bases from J, the junction contained 4 bases not matched to a gene. From germline, CDR1 is SQVTM and CDR2 ANQGSEA. Sequencing was done on a sample of blood. The chain links TRBV29-1 to TRBJ2-7, with TRBD1 matching 8 bases. The TCR originated in a man aged 25-40 years in good health. In DNA, the CDR3 is TGCAGCGTAGAGACAGGGGACTACGAGCAGTACTTC. Protein: CSVETGDYEQYF.